This is a list of T cell receptor beta chains from one sample in a study of cytotoxic CD8 clonotypes in ibrutinib-treated CLL. Assay used: immunoSEQ multiplex PCR; TCRdb lists only in-frame clones, some missing. The sample shows about 180,000 clones, 84% of them seen only once. Sequenced here: PBMCs, sampled after 24 months of ibrutinib treatment. These receptors were collected from a human donor with chronic lymphocytic leukemia. CDR3s leave out the opening cysteine and the closing phenylalanine or tryptophan. D genes are given only for firm matches.

>TRBJ1-2|TRBV5-1|-
ASNFGANYGYT
>TRBJ1-5|TRBV2|TRBD1
ASSAGTGQIEHQPQH
>TRBJ1-2|TRBV6-1|-
ASSAYQGDYGYT
>TRBJ1-3|TRBV19|TRBD1
ASSTHPTGEIY
>TRBJ1-1|TRBV7-8|TRBD1
ASSSTETGEDTEAF
>TRBJ1-4|TRBV6-5|TRBD1
ASSYRGQGSNEKLF
>TRBJ1-4|TRBV4-1|-
ASSPSGSNEKLF
>TRBJ1-2|TRBV16|-
ASSQTRGEDT
>TRBJ1-2|TRBV4-3|TRBD1
ASSQTGTAYGYT
>TRBJ1-1|TRBV5-5|-
ASVLSGNTEAF
>TRBJ2-2|TRBV7-9|TRBD1
ASSQGQGATGELF
>TRBJ2-1|TRBV11-2|TRBD2
ASRESGVFYNEQF
>TRBJ2-2|TRBV5-1|-
ASSSPKVGTATGELF
>TRBJ2-1|TRBV9|TRBD2
ASSAGVGLAGDNEQF
>TRBJ1-1|TRBV6-1|TRBD1
ASSPGQGGDTEAF
>TRBJ1-5|TRBV14|-
ASSLGIRLNQPQH
>TRBJ2-6|TRBV7-2|-
ASSLRGSGANVLT
>TRBJ2-1|TRBV6-4|-
ASSWGDEQF
>TRBJ2-1|TRBV9|-
ASSVDGEEQF
>TRBJ2-3|TRBV18|-
ASQPETVRTDTQY
>TRBJ2-1|TRBV25-1|-
ASSEYGLSYNEQF
>TRBJ2-3|TRBV7-3|-
ASSLRRGPQY
>TRBJ2-3|TRBV5-1|TRBD1
ASSAGTAKNTDTQY
>TRBJ2-3|TRBV19|-
ATKSWGVSPDTQY
>TRBJ1-2|TRBV7-3|TRBD1
ASSLVPGGFYGYT
>TRBJ2-2|TRBV5-1|TRBD1
ASSLRATGGFSGELF
>TRBJ2-5|TRBV30|-
AWTHGDFGRETQY
>TRBJ2-5|TRBV19|TRBD1
ASSMVGTVNRTQY
>TRBJ1-2|TRBV5-1|-
ASSLDSNYGYT
>TRBJ1-2|TRBV4-2|TRBD1
ASSRDSYGYT
>TRBJ2-3|TRBV7-6|TRBD2
ASSLDLAGADTQY
>TRBJ1-1|TRBV7-6|-
AAAEENTEAF
>TRBJ1-2|TRBV4-2|-
ASSLELTAASYGYT
>TRBJ2-7|TRBV18|TRBD2
ASSPPSGDYYEQY
>TRBJ2-5|TRBV7-7|-
ASSPTGQGETQY